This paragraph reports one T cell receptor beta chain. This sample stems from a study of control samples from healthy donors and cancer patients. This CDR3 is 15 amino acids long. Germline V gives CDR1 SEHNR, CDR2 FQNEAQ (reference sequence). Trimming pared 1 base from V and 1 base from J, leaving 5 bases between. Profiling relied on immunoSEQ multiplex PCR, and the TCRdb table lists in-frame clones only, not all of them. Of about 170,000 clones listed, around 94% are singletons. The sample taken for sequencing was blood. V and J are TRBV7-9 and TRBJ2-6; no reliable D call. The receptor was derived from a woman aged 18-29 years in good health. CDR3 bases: TGTGCCAGCAGCTTAGGGGCATCTGGGGCCAACGTCCTGACTTTC. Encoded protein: CASSLGASGANVLTF. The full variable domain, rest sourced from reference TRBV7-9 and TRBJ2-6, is DTGVSQNPRHKITKRGQNVTFRCDPISEHNRLYWYRQTLGQGPEFLTYFQNEAQLEKSRLLSDRFSAERPKGSFSTLEIQRTEQGDSAMYLCASSLGASGANVLTFGAGSRLTVL.